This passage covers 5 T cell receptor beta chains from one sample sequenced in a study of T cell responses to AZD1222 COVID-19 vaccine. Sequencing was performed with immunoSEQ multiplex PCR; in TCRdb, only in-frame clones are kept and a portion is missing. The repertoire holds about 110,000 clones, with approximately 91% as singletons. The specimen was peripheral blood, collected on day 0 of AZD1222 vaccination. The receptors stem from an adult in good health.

The CDR3 nucleotides are TGTGCCAGCAGCCGAAGACAGCCTGAAGCTTTCTTT. Protein sequence: CASSRRQPEAFF. The chain employs TRBV12-3 or TRBV12-4 and TRBJ1-1; TRBD1 is a possible D gene (5 bases). The CDR3 contains 12 residues. The germline V and J ends were trimmed by 6 bases and 6 bases, with 11 bases remaining between them.

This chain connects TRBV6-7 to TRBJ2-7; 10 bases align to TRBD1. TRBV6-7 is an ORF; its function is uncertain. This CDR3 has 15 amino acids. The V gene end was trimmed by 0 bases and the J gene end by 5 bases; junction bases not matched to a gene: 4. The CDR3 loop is CASSYSGTGDHEQYF. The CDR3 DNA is TGTGCCAGCAGTTACTCAGGGACAGGGGACCACGAGCAGTACTTC.

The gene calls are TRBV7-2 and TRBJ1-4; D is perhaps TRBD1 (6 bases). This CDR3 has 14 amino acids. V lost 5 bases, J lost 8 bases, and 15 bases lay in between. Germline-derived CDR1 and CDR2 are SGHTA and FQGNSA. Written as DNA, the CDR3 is TGTGCCAGCAGCCGGGGGACCGGGGGCGAAAAACTGTTTTTT. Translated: CASSRGTGGEKLFF. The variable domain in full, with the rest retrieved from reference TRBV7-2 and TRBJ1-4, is GAGVSQSPSNKVTEKGKDVELRCDPISGHTALYWYRQSLGQGLEFLIYFQGNSAPDKSGLPSDRFSAERTGGSVSTLTIQRTQQEDSAVYLCASSRGTGGEKLFFGSGTQLSVL.

In DNA form, the CDR3 reads TGTGCCAGCTCACCCCCGACAGGGTACTCCTACGAGCAGTACTTC. Its translation: CASSPPTGYSYEQYF. The gene calls are TRBV18 and TRBJ2-7; 7 positions match TRBD1. This CDR3 contains 15 residues. The J segment lost 0 bases and the V segment lost 3 bases, leaving 5 bases of the junction unmatched. The germline V gene has CDR1 KGHSH and CDR2 LQKENI.

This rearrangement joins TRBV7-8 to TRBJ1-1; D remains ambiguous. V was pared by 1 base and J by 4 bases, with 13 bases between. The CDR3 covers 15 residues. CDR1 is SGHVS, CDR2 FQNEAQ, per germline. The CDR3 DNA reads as TGTGCCAGCAGCTTAGGGTTGGGTCGCGGCACTGAAGCTTTCTTT. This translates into CASSLGLGRGTEAFF.